This T cell receptor beta chain comes out of a study of CD8+CD57+ T cells in acquired aplastic anemia (dated by TCRdb to 2016 to 2019). The study in broad terms: Extracted DNA from sorted CD4+ and CD8+ cells averaged 3.2 ug, ranging from about 0.17 to 30 ug. An average of roughly 9.8 million reads for CD4+ cells and 11 million or so reads for CD8+ cells was obtained from healthy donor samples. Beyond this particular receptor, the publication reports: Around 28 CD8+ CDR3 sequences were found to be shared between patients and controls, but these sequences appeared to be highly expressed in patients and within the immunodominant clones of the patients. No significant difference in CD8+ Simpson's diversity was found between patients and healthy controls (P=0.060).

In this study, sorted CD4+ and CD8+ T cells from the blood of healthy subjects and of severe aplastic anemia patients had their TCR repertoires deep-sequenced. Ficoll-Paque density gradient centrifugation was used to isolate peripheral blood mononuclear cells. Before DNA was extracted, CD4+ and CD8+ T cells were sorted using either FACS or magnetic beads. Genomic DNA was used as template for profiling of TCR beta VDJ combinations and CDR3 sequences. An Illumina HiSeq 2000 was used for TCR repertoire sequencing. The authors' pipeline ran thus. Repertoires were assessed using TRBV/TRBJ rearrangement plots, CDR3 size and DJ length profiles, and Simpson's diversity index. The most abundant DNA sequence in the deep sequencing data was taken as the immunodominant clone. CDR3 amino acid sequences were screened for sharing across subjects and were compared with published repertoires and the VDJdb database. TCRdb reprocessed the public reads (quality trimming at Q25 with fastp, clone calling with MiXCR) and kept in-frame beta chains. Each record represents a unique CDR3 protein, reported with the most common genes and DNA among its rows. The V and J calls come from TCRdb's annotation, not from the publication. For this sample the table gives approximately 170,000 distinct CDR3 sequences, of which around half were detected only once. The ten top clones hold 16% of the sample.

Of note for this clonotype: Its antigen remains undetermined. No clone much larger than this one lies a single base away; base qualities are absent.

Via the germline V gene (reference sequence), CDR1 is LGHDT and CDR2 YNNKEL. Relative to germline, V is 0 bases shorter and J is 6 bases shorter, with 8 bases between their ends. The CDR3 holds 13 amino acids from the cysteine to the phenylalanine. Here the CDR3 DNA is all that survives: 39 bases in frame from base 1. Recombination joined TRBV3-1 with TRBJ1-1, with the D gene not clear enough to name. The clonotype was recovered from a human donor in good health, serving as a control. The sample was sorted CD4+, CD8+, or CD8+CD57+ T cells (not recorded which) from PBMCs. CDR3 protein: CASSQETAPEAFF. In nucleotides, the sequence is TGTGCCAGCAGCCAAGAAACCGCGCCTGAAGCTTTCTTT.